The 24 T cell receptor beta chains in this list originate from one sample, sequenced in a study of human T cells and chemical hapten exposure. The starting material, unfractionated whole blood, was used for total RNA extraction. TCRdb called the 5' RACE reads again in MiXCR, with one record for every CDR3 protein. In the table there are 65,000 to 90,000 distinct CDR3 sequences, more than 15% of which are singletons. Receptors were obtained from a female donor in good health.

The V and J genes are TRBV20-1 and TRBJ1-5; D gene uncertain. The V gene's germline CDR1 is DFQATT and CDR2 SNEGSKA (reference sequence). CDR3 length equals 14 residues. The V end lost 3 bases, the J end lost 4 bases, and 13 bases lay between the germline ends. The CDR3 sequence: CSASDPSGNQPQHF. In nucleotides, the CDR3 is TGCAGTGCTAGTGACCCTTCGGGGAATCAGCCCCAGCATTTT.

The chain is built from TRBV20-1 and TRBJ2-5; unclear D gene. V lost 2 bases and J lost 5, with 6 bases in between. Germline assignment: CDR1 DFQATT and CDR2 SNEGSKA (reference sequence). The CDR3 consists of 11 residues. CDR3 in DNA: TGCAGTGCTAGACTAGGGGAGACCCAGTACTTC. It encodes CSARLGETQYF.

This chain uses TRBV5-5 with TRBJ1-5; maybe TRBD1 (5 bases). The germline V gene encodes CDR1 SGHKS and CDR2 YYEKEE (reference sequence). Deletions cut 0 bases from V and 4 bases from J, with 8 bases between. The CDR3 spans 14 residues. The CDR3 nucleotides read TGTGCCAGCAGCTTGGTACAGGAAAATCAGCCCCAGCATTTT. This sequence encodes CASSLVQENQPQHF.

The chain couples TRBV15 to TRBJ2-1; D not resolved. The CDR3 loop spans 13 amino acids. Germline loops: CDR1 LNHNV, CDR2 YYDKDF (reference sequence). Trimming pared 0 bases from V and 12 bases from J, leaving 12 bases between. The CDR3 loop reads CATSRDHEQGQFF. CDR3 sequence (DNA): TGTGCCACCAGCAGAGATCATGAACAAGGGCAGTTCTTC. The full variable domain, its missing parts supplied by reference TRBV15 and TRBJ2-1, is DAMVIQNPRYQVTQFGKPVTLSCSQTLNHNVMYWYQQKSSQAPKLLFHYYDKDFNNEADTPDNFQSRRPNTSFCFLDIRSPGLGDTAMYLCATSRDHEQGQFFGPGTRLTVL.

This clonotype was detected ten times or more. The chain combines TRBV20-1 with TRBJ2-7; no clear D gene. The CDR3 has 13 amino acids. In germline, CDR1 is DFQATT, CDR2 SNEGSKA (reference sequence). V gave up 0 bases and J gave up 3 bases, with 9 bases separating them. The CDR3 loop is CSARDLTGYEQYF. As DNA, the CDR3 is TGCAGTGCTAGAGATCTCACGGGCTACGAGCAGTACTTC.

The chain employs TRBV29-1 and TRBJ2-3; D call uncertain. Germline V gene data show CDR1 as SQVTM and CDR2 as ANQGSEA. Deletions cut 1 base from V and 0 bases from J, with 8 bases between. CDR3 length: 14 amino acids. The CDR3 DNA is TGCAGCGTTGAAGGCGGCAGGAGCACAGATACGCAGTATTTT. This sequence encodes CSVEGGRSTDTQYF.

This sequence joins TRBV18 and TRBJ2-7; unclear D gene. The length of the CDR3 is 12 residues. V lost 3 bases and J 2 bases, leaving 5 bases between the germline ends. The V gene's germline CDR1 is KGHSH and CDR2 LQKENI. CDR3 sequence (DNA): TGTGCCAGCTCACCGCAACCCTACGAGCAGTACTTC. The encoded protein is CASSPQPYEQYF.

This chain uses TRBV10-2 with TRBJ2-7, with D maybe TRBD1 (5 bases). Deletions cut 1 base from V and 0 bases from J, with 13 bases between. The CDR3 covers 16 residues. CDR1 and CDR2 from the germline V gene are WSHSY and SAAADI. Written as DNA, the CDR3 is TGCGCCAGCAGTGAGTTAGGGCAGGGATCCTCCTACGAGCAGTACTTC. This gives the protein CASSELGQGSSYEQYF.

The chain links TRBV4-2 to TRBJ2-7; D is possibly TRBD1 or TRBD2 (5 bases each). The CDR3 runs 14 residues. V dropped 1 base and J dropped 3 bases, with 10 bases sitting between them. In germline, CDR1 is LGHNA, CDR2 YNFKEQ. CDR3 DNA: TGTGCCAGCAGCCAAGGCGAGGGGTTCTACGAGCAGTACTTC. Amino acids: CASSQGEGFYEQYF.

The V and J genes are TRBV6-5 and TRBJ2-2; D gene ambiguous. CDR3 size: 15 residues. Germline V CDR1 and CDR2: MNHEY, SVGAGI. V lost 5 bases and J 2 bases, leaving 12 bases between the germline ends. CDR3 DNA sequence: TGTGCCAGCAGTACCTATTACACTAACACCGGGGAGCTGTTTTTT. This sequence encodes CASSTYYTNTGELFF.

The chain employs TRBV28 and TRBJ1-5; a possible D gene is TRBD1 (5 bases). Germline V gene data show CDR1 as MDHEN and CDR2 as SYDVKM. The length of the CDR3 is 16 residues. The germline V and J ends were trimmed by 2 bases and 4 bases, with 15 bases remaining between them. The CDR3 loop is CASSLPPGRGNQPQHF. As DNA, the CDR3 is TGTGCCAGCAGTTTACCCCCAGGGAGGGGTAATCAGCCCCAGCATTTT.

This clonotype has more than one count but fewer than ten. The chain recombines TRBV25-1 with TRBJ1-2; 8 nucleotides agree with TRBD1. The CDR3 length is 13 residues. V lost 7 bases and J lost 8; bases outside the gene matches: 9. Germline CDR1 MGHDK, CDR2 SYGVNS. The CDR3 DNA sequence: TGTGCCAGCACCCCAGGGGGCGTGAAAGGCTACACCTTC. The encoded protein is CASTPGGVKGYTF.

The sample holds a few counts of this clonotype. The chain links TRBV3-1 to TRBJ1-3; the D is unclear. V lost 6 bases and J lost 0, with 12 bases in between. The V gene's germline CDR1 is LGHDT and CDR2 YNNKEL (reference sequence). CDR3 length: 15 residues. The CDR3 region has the DNA TGTGCCAGCAGTGTCAACGGTGACTCTGGAAACACCATATATTTT. Its protein is CASSVNGDSGNTIYF.

In its sample, this clonotype was seen a few times. The chain carries TRBV4-2 and TRBJ2-3; 10 positions match TRBD2. This CDR3 is built from 13 residues. From germline, CDR1 is LGHNA and CDR2 YNFKEQ. V lost 3 bases and J lost 6; bases outside the gene matches: 0. In DNA form, the CDR3 reads TGTGCCAGCAGCCAGGGACTAGCGGATACGCAGTATTTT. Residues: CASSQGLADTQYF.

This clonotype was seen a few times. The gene calls are TRBV6-1 and TRBJ1-6, with D uncertain. Germline V CDR1 and CDR2: MNHNS, SASEGT. Deletions cut 4 bases from V and 6 bases from J, with 10 bases between. The CDR3 consists of 14 residues. The CDR3 sequence: CASSVNRINSPLHF. The CDR3 DNA reads as TGTGCCAGCAGTGTAAACAGAATTAATTCACCCCTCCACTTT.

J is TRBJ2-5 and V is TRBV5-1; the D is unclear. Germline V gives CDR1 SGHRS, CDR2 YFSETQ. Trimming stripped 0 bases from V and 1 base from J, with 7 bases between. This CDR3 has 14 amino acids. CDR3 sequence (DNA): TGCGCCAGCAGCTTGGGTCCTACCCAAGAGACCCAGTACTTC. Protein: CASSLGPTQETQYF.

The CDR3 region is CASSQGTGNSPLHF. CDR3 DNA: TGCGCCAGCAGCCAAGGGACAGGGAACTCACCCCTCCACTTT. The V and J genes are TRBV4-3 and TRBJ1-6; the match to TRBD1 covers 8 bases. The CDR3 covers 14 residues. Per germline, CDR1 LGHNA and CDR2 YSLEER. V lost 1 base to trimming and J lost 10 bases; unmatched junction nucleotides: 3.

At least ten counts were recorded for this clonotype. The chain joins TRBV28 to TRBJ2-4; 9 bases map to TRBD1. CDR3 length equals 15 residues. In germline, CDR1 is MDHEN, CDR2 SYDVKM. V lost 7 bases to trimming and J lost 6 bases; unmatched junction nucleotides: 10. The CDR3 sequence: CASTSTGQGRNIQYF. The CDR3 DNA is TGTGCCAGCACCTCTACGGGACAGGGACGAAACATTCAGTACTTC.

This chain connects TRBV20-1 to TRBJ1-4, with D possibly TRBD1 on 5 matching bases. Germline V CDR1 and CDR2: DFQATT, SNEGSKA (reference sequence). The CDR3 covers 16 residues. V was pared by 0 bases and J by 4 bases, with 15 bases between. CDR3 in DNA: TGCAGTGCTAGAGATCAGCTTGGGGCCGATAATGAAAAACTGTTTTTT. The encoded protein is CSARDQLGADNEKLFF.

The chain employs TRBV30 and TRBJ2-2, with 9 positions matching TRBD1. The CDR3 runs to 13 residues. CDR1 and CDR2 from the germline V gene are GTSNPN and SVGIG (reference sequence). V shed 5 bases and J 4 bases; nucleotides not matched to a gene: 2. The CDR3 DNA reads TGTGCCTGGGGACAGGGGAGCACCGGGGAGCTGTTTTTT. Amino acid sequence: CAWGQGSTGELFF.

The gene calls are TRBV20-1 and TRBJ2-1; weak D call: TRBD1 (6 bases). V dropped 0 bases and J dropped 8 bases, with 20 bases sitting between them. The germline V gene has CDR1 DFQATT and CDR2 SNEGSKA (reference sequence). The CDR3 totals 16 residues. The CDR3 protein is CSARDRVGGHSDEQFF. Written as DNA, the CDR3 is TGCAGTGCTAGAGATAGGGTTGGGGGACATAGCGATGAGCAGTTCTTC.

This chain connects TRBV9 to TRBJ2-7, with 8 bases matching TRBD2. The germline gives CDR1 SGDLS, CDR2 YYNGEE. The V gene end was trimmed by 0 bases and the J gene end by 0 bases; junction bases not matched to a gene: 8. CDR3 size: 17 residues. This CDR3 is CASSVEVSGTSSYEQYF. CDR3 DNA: TGTGCCAGCAGCGTAGAAGTTAGCGGGACGAGCTCCTACGAGCAGTACTTC.

The V and J genes are TRBV10-3 and TRBJ1-1, with TRBD1 as a possible D gene (5 bases). Germline V gene sequence: CDR1 ENHRY, CDR2 SYGVKD. Trimming removed 6 bases from V and 2 bases from J, with 13 bases in between. The CDR3 is made up of 14 amino acids. The CDR3 DNA is TGTGCCATCAGCTCAGGGAATTCAAACACTGAAGCTTTCTTT. Translation: CAISSGNSNTEAFF.

This clonotype occurred many times. J is TRBJ1-5 and V is TRBV19, with a possible D match to TRBD1 (5 bases). CDR1 and CDR2 (germline): LNHDA, SQIVND (reference sequence). The CDR3 extends over 13 amino acids. CDR3 amino acids: CASRAGQGQPQHF. CDR3 coding DNA: TGTGCGTCAAGGGCAGGGCAAGGACAGCCCCAGCATTTT.